The 2 T cell receptor beta chains below all came from one sample that was sequenced in a study of blood T cell repertoires in COVID-19. Assay used: immunoSEQ multiplex PCR; TCRdb lists only in-frame clones, some missing. The sample lists over 200,000 clones; 88% were seen once. Sequenced material: PBMCs or T cells enriched from blood (not recorded which). The receptors were gathered from a woman aged 25 to 39 who had been exposed to COVID-19.

This rearrangement joins TRBV7-9 to TRBJ1-6, with TRBD1 identical over 10 bases. After removal of 1 base from V and 7 bases from J, the junction contained 4 bases not matched to a gene. The germline V gene encodes CDR1 SEHNR and CDR2 FQNEAQ (reference sequence). This CDR3 is 16 amino acids long. Here the CDR3 DNA reads TGTGCCAGCAGCTTAGTCGCGGGACAGGGGAATTCACCCCTCCACTTT. Translated: CASSLVAGQGNSPLHF.

This sequence joins TRBV7-9 and TRBJ2-7; D is uncertain. CDR1 SEHNR and CDR2 FQNEAQ come from the germline V gene (reference sequence). CDR3 length equals 12 residues. V was trimmed by 1 base and J by 7 bases, leaving 8 bases between them. The CDR3 here is CASSLDSGEQYF. For the CDR3, the DNA is TGTGCCAGCAGCTTAGATTCCGGGGAGCAGTACTTC.